The 13 T cell receptor beta chains reported below all come from one sample, sequenced in a study of cytomegalovirus exposure and HLA in healthy donors. TCRdb's copy holds only in-frame clones and misses some; the assay was immunoSEQ multiplex PCR. The sample lists tens of thousands of clones; approximately 95% were seen once. Material for sequencing was PBMCs. Receptor source: a woman aged 25 to 39 in good health and CMV-seropositive.

This clone was picked up one time. The chain employs TRBV11-3 and TRBJ2-7, with 7 bases fitting TRBD1. Germline CDR1 and CDR2: SGHNT and YENEEA. The junction had 7 bases not matched to a gene; V was cut back by 5 bases and J by 0 bases. The CDR3 extends over 15 amino acids. CDR3 loop: CASSAGDSYSYEQYF. The CDR3 coding sequence is TGTGCCAGCAGCGCCGGGGACAGTTACTCCTACGAGCAGTACTTC.

This sequence joins TRBV11-2 and TRBJ1-5; a weak D match, TRBD1 (5 bases). Per germline, CDR1 SGHAT and CDR2 FQNNGV. The CDR3 loop spans 15 amino acids. Deletions cut 0 bases from V and 4 bases from J, with 10 bases between. CDR3 sequence (DNA): TGTGCCAGCAGCTTAGAGAGTCAGGGTAATCAGCCCCAGCATTTT. Translating it yields CASSLESQGNQPQHF.

This clone was recorded once. Here the CDR3 DNA reads TGCGCCAGCAGCTTGGGACAGGTCACAGATACGCAGTATTTT. This sequence encodes CASSLGQVTDTQYF. The rearrangement links TRBV5-1 to TRBJ2-3; a possible D gene is TRBD1 (6 bases). The germline V gene encodes CDR1 SGHRS and CDR2 YFSETQ. Trimming stripped 0 bases from V and 2 bases from J, with 7 bases between. This CDR3 spans 14 amino acids.

The V and J genes are TRBV29-1 and TRBJ2-3; 16 bases map to TRBD2. CDR3 size: 16 residues. V gave up 7 bases and J gave up 1 base; unmatched junction bases: 5. Germline CDR1 and CDR2: SQVTM and ANQGSEA. The CDR3 is CSAGTSGRGGTDTQYF. CDR3 sequence (DNA): TGCAGCGCCGGGACTAGCGGGAGGGGCGGCACAGATACGCAGTATTTT.

V usage is TRBV9 and J usage is TRBJ2-2; D unresolved. CDR1 SGDLS and CDR2 YYNGEE come from the germline V gene. The CDR3 length is 15 residues. V was shortened by 0 bases and J by 4 bases, with 10 bases between the two germline ends. CDR3 amino acids: CASSVGLVSTGELFF. The CDR3 DNA reads TGTGCCAGCAGCGTAGGTCTAGTAAGCACCGGGGAGCTGTTTTTT.

This chain uses TRBV6-5 with TRBJ2-3; 8 bases match TRBD2. V dropped 6 bases and J dropped 6; count of bases not matched to a gene: 11. CDR3 length: 15 residues. Per germline, CDR1 MNHEY and CDR2 SVGAGI. The CDR3, as DNA: TGTGCCAGCAGCTCGAGCGGGAGTTCCACGGATACGCAGTATTTT. Its translation: CASSSSGSSTDTQYF.

This rearrangement joins TRBV28 to TRBJ2-7; 10 bases are shared with TRBD1. With 4 bases clipped from V and 3 bases from J, the junction kept 6 bases outside the gene matches. Per germline, CDR1 MDHEN and CDR2 SYDVKM. There are 15 residues in the CDR3. This CDR3 reads CASSSPGTGVYEQYF. CDR3 nucleotide sequence: TGTGCCAGCAGTTCTCCGGGGACAGGGGTCTACGAGCAGTACTTC.

The J gene is TRBJ2-7, the V gene TRBV27, with D possibly matching TRBD1 (5 bases). Germline V CDR1 and CDR2: MNHEY, SMNVEV (reference sequence). V was cut by 5 bases and J by 6 bases, with 17 bases left in between. The length of the CDR3 is 14 residues. The CDR3 loop is CASSPKTTVREQYF. The CDR3 coding sequence is TGTGCCAGCAGTCCGAAGACGACAGTCCGCGAGCAGTACTTC.

The V and J genes are TRBV7-2 and TRBJ2-3, with a possible D match to TRBD2 (6 bases). Germline CDR1 reads SGHTA; CDR2 reads FQGNSA. The CDR3 totals 16 residues. V was cut by 3 bases and J by 2 bases, with 15 bases left in between. Written as DNA, the CDR3 is TGTGCCAGCAGCTTTCGGCTAGCGAAATACACAGATACGCAGTATTTT. Its protein product is CASSFRLAKYTDTQYF.

The V call is TRBV12-5, the J call TRBJ2-3; TRBD2 matches at 13 bases. Germline assignment: CDR1 LGHNT and CDR2 FRNRAP. J was trimmed by 6 bases and V by 1 base; bases with no gene match: 4. The CDR3 runs 16 residues. The CDR3 sequence is CASGLGTSGSGDTQYF. The CDR3 DNA sequence: TGTGCTAGTGGTTTGGGGACTAGCGGGAGTGGGGATACGCAGTATTTT.

This clone was counted a few times. V gene TRBV28 combines with J gene TRBJ2-3; D possibly corresponds to TRBD2 (5 bases). Between the trimmed V and J ends, which lost 7 bases and 0 bases, there was a span of 17 bases. CDR1 is MDHEN and CDR2 is SYDVKM in the germline V gene. There are 16 residues in the CDR3. The CDR3 region has the DNA TGTGCCAGCACCCCGTTGGGAGTAGCGAGCACAGATACGCAGTATTTT. Translated, it gives CASTPLGVASTDTQYF.

The rearrangement links TRBV10-3 to TRBJ1-1, with D tentatively TRBD1 (6 bases). This CDR3 contains 14 residues. Looked up from germline, CDR1 is ENHRY and CDR2 is SYGVKD. V gave up 1 base and J gave up 7 bases, with 13 bases separating them. The CDR3 reads CAISELTGRGEAFF. Written as DNA, the CDR3 is TGTGCCATCAGTGAGTTGACAGGACGGGGTGAAGCTTTCTTT.

The chain has TRBV4-2 and TRBJ2-2, with D perhaps matching TRBD2 (5 bases). The germline gives CDR1 LGHNA, CDR2 YNFKEQ. This CDR3 has 16 amino acids. V lost 0 bases to trimming and J lost 1 base, with 9 bases between them. The CDR3 spells CASSQEFGRNTGELFF. The DNA of the CDR3 is TGTGCCAGCAGCCAAGAATTTGGGAGGAACACCGGGGAGCTGTTTTTT.